This TCR beta chain appears in the sequencing data of a study of T-cell reconstitution after alpha-beta-depleted transplantation in children. Unique molecular identifiers tagged the TCRbeta library. Each CDR3 protein is one row after TCRdb ran MiXCR on the PCR reads. The sample lists more than 150,000 distinct CDR3 sequences, around 7% occurring once. This clonotype was detected only a few times. The sample consisted of PBMCs from the stem cell graft donor, taken from the stem cell graft. The clonotype comes from a human donor who donated a stem cell graft to a child with Wiskott-Aldrich syndrome.

This CDR3 reads CASSLVSAWEAFF. The CDR3 bases are TGTGCCAGCAGCTTAGTTTCGGCCTGGGAAGCTTTCTTT. The chain has TRBV7-9 and TRBJ1-1; the D is unclear. CDR3 size: 13 residues. Germline V gene data show CDR1 as SEHNR and CDR2 as FQNEAQ (reference sequence). Trimming stripped 1 base from V and 8 bases from J, with 11 bases between.